This TCR beta chain was identified during a study of cytomegalovirus exposure and HLA in healthy donors. Study as a whole: Previous work identified roughly 120 million unique TCR beta sequences from around 200 million T cells. Study-level findings and limits: Association of a missense DCLRE1C variant with TCR beta V- and J-gene trimming was reported in a later analysis. Per a prior analysis, the majority of TCR beta V segments were productive roughly 90% or roughly 30% of the time.

The PCR contained 60 Vbeta and 13 Jbeta primers. In the original analysis: Later, tens of millions of unique TCR beta chains were counted in an analysis, and around 11 million of them were shared. Clones were sequenced by immunoSEQ multiplex PCR, and TCRdb holds only the in-frame ones, with some missing. V, J and clone size derive from that table, while D and trimming were established from the DNA sequence. The repertoire includes over 150,000 clones, roughly 76% of them detected once, and less than 15% sits in the top ten. This clone has ten or more counts. Its antigen is not known. Trimming took 3 bases from V and 4 from J; bases not matched to a gene: 7. The germline V gene encodes CDR1 MNHEY and CDR2 SVGAGI. This CDR3 is built from 15 residues.

This TCR was recovered from a woman aged 45-60 years in good health and CMV-seronegative. The chain combines TRBV6-5 with TRBJ1-2; 8 bases are a match to TRBD1. Sequencing was done on a sample of PBMCs. In DNA form, the CDR3 reads TGTGCCAGCAGTTATAGCGGACAGGGCCGCTATGGCTACACCTTC. The encoded protein is CASSYSGQGRYGYTF.